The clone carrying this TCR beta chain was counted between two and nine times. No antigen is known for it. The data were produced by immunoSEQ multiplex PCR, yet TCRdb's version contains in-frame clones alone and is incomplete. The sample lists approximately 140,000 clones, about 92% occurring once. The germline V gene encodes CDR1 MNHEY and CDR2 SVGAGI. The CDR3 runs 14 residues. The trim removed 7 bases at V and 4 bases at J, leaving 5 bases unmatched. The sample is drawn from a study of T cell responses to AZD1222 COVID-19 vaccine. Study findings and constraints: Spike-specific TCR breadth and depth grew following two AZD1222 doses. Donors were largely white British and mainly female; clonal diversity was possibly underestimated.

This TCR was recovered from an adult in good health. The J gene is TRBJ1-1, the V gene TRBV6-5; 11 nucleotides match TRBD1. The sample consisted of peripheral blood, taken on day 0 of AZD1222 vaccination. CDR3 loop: CASTPGQGGTEAFF. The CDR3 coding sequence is TGTGCCAGCACTCCGGGACAGGGGGGCACTGAAGCTTTCTTT.